There are a few counts of the clone carrying this TCR beta chain. Its antigen is as yet unknown. The data stem from a study of cytomegalovirus exposure and HLA in healthy donors. Study-level results: Rarity marked most TCR sequences, yet some public TCRs occurred in many donors. One variant, a missense change in DCLRE1C, was linked in a later analysis to TCR beta V- and J-gene trimming. A later analysis showed HLA-associated TCR beta chains outstripping equally common others in clonal expansion.

PCR was performed using 60 Vbeta and 13 Jbeta primers. The assay was immunoSEQ multiplex PCR, and TCRdb's table has in-frame clones only and misses some. Found here are about 140,000 clones, roughly 62% of them singletons; the top ten hold roughly 1.9%. Germline V gene data show CDR1 as KGHSH and CDR2 as LQKENI. CDR3 size: 16 residues. V was pared by 3 bases and J by 8 bases, with 12 bases of the junction left unmatched. This chain uses TRBV18 with TRBJ1-2, with TRBD1 matching over 10 bases. The material sequenced was PBMCs. This clonotype was obtained from a male donor in good health and CMV-seronegative. In nucleotides, the CDR3 is TGTGCCAGCTCACCTCTTTCCGGGACAGGGGTACGAGGCTACACCTTC. Translating it yields CASSPLSGTGVRGYTF.